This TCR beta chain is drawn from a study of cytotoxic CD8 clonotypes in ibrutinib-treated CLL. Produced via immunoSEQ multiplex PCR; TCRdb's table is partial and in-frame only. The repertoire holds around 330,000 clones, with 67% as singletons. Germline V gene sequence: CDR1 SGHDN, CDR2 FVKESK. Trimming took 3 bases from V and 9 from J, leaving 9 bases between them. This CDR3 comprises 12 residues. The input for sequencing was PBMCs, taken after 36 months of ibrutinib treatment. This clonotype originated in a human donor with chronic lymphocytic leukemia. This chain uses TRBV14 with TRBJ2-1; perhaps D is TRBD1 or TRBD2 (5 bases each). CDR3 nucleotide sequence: TGTGCCAGCAGCCAGTCGAGGGGTGAGCAGTTCTTC. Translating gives CASSQSRGEQFF.